Sequencing of this TCR beta chain was carried out in a study of blood T cell repertoires in COVID-19. The CDR3 spans 14 residues. Trimming took 3 bases from V and 2 from J; bases not matched to a gene: 4. CDR1 and CDR2 (germline): DFQATT, SNEGSKA (reference sequence). Per the original data handling: It was from reference gene primer amplification that nucleated cell counts were estimated. TCRdb's copy holds only in-frame clones and misses some; the assay was immunoSEQ multiplex PCR. That table supplies the V and J calls and clone size; D and trimming were determined from the DNA. Of some 250,000 clones in the sample, roughly 87% were seen once.

The sequenced material came from peripheral blood. The chain employs TRBV20-1 and TRBJ2-5; 9 nucleotides match TRBD2. This sequence originates from a woman younger than 45 with acute or convalescent COVID-19. The CDR3 region has the DNA TGCAGTGCTAGTCGACTAGCGGTACAAGAGACCCAGTACTTC. It translates to CSASRLAVQETQYF.